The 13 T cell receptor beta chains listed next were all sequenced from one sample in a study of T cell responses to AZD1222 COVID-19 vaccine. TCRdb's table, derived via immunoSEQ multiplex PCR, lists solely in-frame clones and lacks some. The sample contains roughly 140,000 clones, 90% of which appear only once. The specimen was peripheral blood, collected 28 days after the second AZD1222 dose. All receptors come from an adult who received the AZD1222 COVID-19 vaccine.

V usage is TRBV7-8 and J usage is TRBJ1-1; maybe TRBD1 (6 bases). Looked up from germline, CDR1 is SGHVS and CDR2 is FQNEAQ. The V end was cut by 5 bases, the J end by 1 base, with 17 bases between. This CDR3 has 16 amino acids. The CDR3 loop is CASSHIGRGRNTEAFF. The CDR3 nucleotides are TGTGCCAGCAGCCATATCGGCAGGGGTCGGAACACTGAAGCTTTCTTT.

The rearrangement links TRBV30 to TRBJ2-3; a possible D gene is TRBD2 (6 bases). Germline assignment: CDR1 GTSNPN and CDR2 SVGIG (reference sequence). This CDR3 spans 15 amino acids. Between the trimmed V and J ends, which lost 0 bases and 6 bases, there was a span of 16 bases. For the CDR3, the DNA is TGTGCCTGGAGTGTAGGAGCGTGGGGGGTGGATACGCAGTATTTT. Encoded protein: CAWSVGAWGVDTQYF.

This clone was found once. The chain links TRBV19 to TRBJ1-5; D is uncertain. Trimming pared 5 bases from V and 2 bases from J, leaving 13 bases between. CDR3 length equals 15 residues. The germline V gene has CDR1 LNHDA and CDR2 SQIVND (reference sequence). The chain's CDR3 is CASSWSRDGNQPQHF. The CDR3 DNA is TGTGCCAGTAGTTGGAGTCGCGATGGCAATCAGCCCCAGCATTTT.

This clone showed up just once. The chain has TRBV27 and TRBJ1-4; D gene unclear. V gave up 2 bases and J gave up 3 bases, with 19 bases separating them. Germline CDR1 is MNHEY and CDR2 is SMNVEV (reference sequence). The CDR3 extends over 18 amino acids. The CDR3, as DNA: TGTGCCAGCAGTTTAACAGCTCGTCATGGGTCGGCTAATGAAAAACTGTTTTTT. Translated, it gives CASSLTARHGSANEKLFF. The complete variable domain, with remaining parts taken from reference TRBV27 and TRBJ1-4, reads EAQVTQNPRYLITVTGKKLTVTCSQNMNHEYMSWYRQDPGLGLRQIYYSMNVEVTDKGDVPEGYKVSRKEKRNFPLILESPSPNQTSLYFCASSLTARHGSANEKLFFGSGTQLSVL.

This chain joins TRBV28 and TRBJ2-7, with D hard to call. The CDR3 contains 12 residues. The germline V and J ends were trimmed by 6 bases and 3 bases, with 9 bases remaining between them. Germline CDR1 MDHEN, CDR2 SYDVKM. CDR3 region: CASSQVGYEQYF. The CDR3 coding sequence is TGTGCCAGCAGCCAAGTAGGCTACGAGCAGTACTTC.

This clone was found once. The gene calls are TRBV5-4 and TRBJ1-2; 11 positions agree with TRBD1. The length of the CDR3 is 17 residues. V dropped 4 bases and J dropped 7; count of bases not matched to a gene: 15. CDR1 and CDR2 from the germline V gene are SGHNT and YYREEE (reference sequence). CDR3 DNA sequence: TGTGCCAGCAGCCCAGGGGGGACAGGGGGGACCATTGGTGGCTACACCTTC. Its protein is CASSPGGTGGTIGGYTF.

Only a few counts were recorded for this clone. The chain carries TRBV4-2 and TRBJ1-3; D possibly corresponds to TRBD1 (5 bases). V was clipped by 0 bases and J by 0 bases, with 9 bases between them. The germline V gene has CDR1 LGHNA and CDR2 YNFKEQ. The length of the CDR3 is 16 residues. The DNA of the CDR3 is TGTGCCAGCAGCCAAGACAGGGCCAACTCTGGAAACACCATATATTTT. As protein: CASSQDRANSGNTIYF.

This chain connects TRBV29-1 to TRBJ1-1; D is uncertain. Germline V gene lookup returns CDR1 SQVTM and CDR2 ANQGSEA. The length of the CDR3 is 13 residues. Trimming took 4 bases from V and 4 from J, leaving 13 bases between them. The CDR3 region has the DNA TGCAGCGTTGTGGGTGGGAGGGTCACTGAAGCTTTCTTT. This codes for CSVVGGRVTEAFF.

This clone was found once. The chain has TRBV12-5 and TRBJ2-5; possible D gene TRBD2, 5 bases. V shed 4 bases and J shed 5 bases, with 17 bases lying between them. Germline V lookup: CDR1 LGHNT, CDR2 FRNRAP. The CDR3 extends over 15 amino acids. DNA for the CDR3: TGTGCTAGTGGTTCCCCCTCCCACAGAGGGGAGACCCAGTACTTC. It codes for CASGSPSHRGETQYF.

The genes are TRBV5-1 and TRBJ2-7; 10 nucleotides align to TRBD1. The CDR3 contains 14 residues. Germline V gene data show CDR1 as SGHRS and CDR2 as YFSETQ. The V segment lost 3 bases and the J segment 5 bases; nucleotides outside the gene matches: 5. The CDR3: CASSSGTGENEQYF. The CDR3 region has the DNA TGCGCCAGCAGCTCCGGGACAGGGGAGAACGAGCAGTACTTC.

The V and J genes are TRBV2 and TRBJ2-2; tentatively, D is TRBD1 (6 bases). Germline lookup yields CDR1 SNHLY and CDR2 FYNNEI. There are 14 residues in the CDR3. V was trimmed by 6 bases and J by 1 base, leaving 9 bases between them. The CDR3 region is CASSRTENTGELFF. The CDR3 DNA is TGTGCCAGCAGCCGGACAGAGAACACCGGGGAGCTGTTTTTT.

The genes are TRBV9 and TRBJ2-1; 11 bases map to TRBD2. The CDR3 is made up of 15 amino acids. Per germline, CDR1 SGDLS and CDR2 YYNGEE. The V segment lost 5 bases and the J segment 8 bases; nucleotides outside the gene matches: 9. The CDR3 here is CASSEGGLAEDEQFF. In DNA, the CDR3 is TGTGCCAGCAGTGAGGGGGGACTAGCGGAGGATGAGCAGTTCTTC.

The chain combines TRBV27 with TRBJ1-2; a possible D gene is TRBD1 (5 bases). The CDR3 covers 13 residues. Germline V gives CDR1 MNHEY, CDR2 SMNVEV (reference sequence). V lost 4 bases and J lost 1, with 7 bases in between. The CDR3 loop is CASSSGFNYGYTF. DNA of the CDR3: TGTGCCAGCAGTTCAGGGTTTAACTATGGCTACACCTTC.